Listed here are 8 T cell receptor beta chains from one sample, sequenced in a study of post-analysis software for immune sequencing data. Study-wide results and limits: Comparison of patients with controls showed five or six TRBV segments more frequent in patients, TRBV5-6, TRBV5-1 and TRBV20-1 among them.

For these TCRs, the target antigens are not known. Unique-molecular-identifier-tagged TCR beta cDNA libraries were used. TCRdb called the PCR reads again in MiXCR, with one record for every CDR3 protein. The sample includes 740,000 or so distinct CDR3 sequences, approximately 57% of them seen just once. Sequencing used blood. These receptors came from a girl aged 10-17 years with multiple sclerosis.

CDR3 nucleotide sequence: TGTGCCATCAGTGAGTCGGGGGATTCACCCCTCCACTTT. It specifies CAISESGDSPLHF. This chain joins TRBV10-3 and TRBJ1-6; tentative D call: TRBD1 (5 bases). The CDR3 spans 13 residues. Trimming cost V 0 bases and J 8 bases, with 5 bases left between them. In germline, CDR1 is ENHRY, CDR2 SYGVKD.

This clonotype was counted only a few times. V gene TRBV6-5 combines with J gene TRBJ2-3; no definite D call. The ends were cut back, 0 bases at V and 6 bases at J, with 10 bases in the middle. Germline V gene data show CDR1 as MNHEY and CDR2 as SVGAGI. The CDR3 is made up of 14 amino acids. CDR3: CASSYSVPSDTQYF. For the CDR3, the DNA is TGTGCCAGCAGTTACTCGGTCCCGTCGGATACGCAGTATTTT.

V gene TRBV3-1 combines with J gene TRBJ2-6; TRBD2 is a possible D gene (6 bases). The CDR3 covers 16 residues. The germline V and J ends were trimmed by 1 base and 4 bases, with 11 bases remaining between them. CDR1 and CDR2 from the germline V gene are LGHDT and YNNKEL (reference sequence). CDR3 DNA sequence: TGTGCCAGCAGCCAAGGACTAGTGGACGGGGCCAACGTCCTGACTTTC. Its protein product is CASSQGLVDGANVLTF.

There are a few counts of this clonotype. J is TRBJ1-4 and V is TRBV7-6; tentative D call: TRBD1 (6 bases). The CDR3 is 14 residues long. The germline V and J ends were trimmed by 6 bases and 7 bases, with 15 bases remaining between them. Germline V gene sequence: CDR1 SGHVS, CDR2 FNYEAQ. The CDR3, as DNA: TGTGCCAGCAGGCCGGACAGCTTATTTGAAAAACTGTTTTTT. It codes for CASRPDSLFEKLFF. Drawing the rest from reference TRBV7-6 and TRBJ1-4, the complete variable domain is GAGVSQSPRYKVTKRGQDVALRCDPISGHVSLYWYRQALGQGPEFLTYFNYEAQQDKSGLPNDRFSAERPEGSISTLTIQRTEQRDSAMYRCASRPDSLFEKLFFGSGTQLSVL.

The rearrangement links TRBV20-1 to TRBJ2-7, with D possibly being TRBD1 (6 bases). The DNA end is a closer match to TRBJ2-5, so the J assignment may be wrong. The CDR3 length is 20 residues. In germline, CDR1 is DFQATT, CDR2 SNEGSKA (reference sequence). In DNA form, the CDR3 reads TGCAGTGCTAGACGGTGGGCGAATGAGGACAGTGCCTCCCCCCAGGGGACCCAGTACTTC. The encoded protein is CSARRWANEDSASPQGTQYF.

The V gene is TRBV7-9, the J gene TRBJ1-2, with unresolved D. V lost 5 bases and J 0 bases, leaving 13 bases between the germline ends. In germline, CDR1 is SEHNR, CDR2 FQNEAQ (reference sequence). The CDR3 has 15 residues. The chain's CDR3 is CASSAGRRANYGYTF. CDR3 in DNA: TGTGCCAGCAGCGCCGGACGGAGAGCTAACTATGGCTACACCTTC.

The chain is built from TRBV12-3 or TRBV12-4 and TRBJ2-1; 7 bases align to TRBD2. After removal of 5 bases from V and 8 bases from J, the junction contained 15 bases not matched to a gene. The CDR3 runs 16 residues. The CDR3 region has the DNA TGTGCCAGCAGTCAACGACTAGCAAGTCCCTCCCATGAGCAGTTCTTC. Its protein product is CASSQRLASPSHEQFF.

The genes are TRBV6-4 and TRBJ1-6; D is uncertain. The CDR3 covers 13 residues. V shed 2 bases and J shed 7 bases, with 6 bases lying between them. Germline CDR1 and CDR2: MRHNA and SNTAGT. This chain's CDR3 is CASSDGVNSPLHF. The CDR3 coding sequence is TGTGCCAGCAGTGACGGCGTGAATTCACCCCTCCACTTT.